A single sample is the source of the 20 T cell receptor beta chains below, sequenced in a study of OX40 agonist ivuxolimab in advanced cancers. The library came from the immunoSEQ multiplex PCR assay. The table was pulled from immuneACCESS by TCRdb, which kept in-frame rearrangements only. Such tables lose some clones; where checked, under half of the loss comes from unresolved V genes, and the rest has no known cause. The sample profile shows about 78,000 clones; about 90% of them were found once. The ten largest clones capture 2.5% to 3% of the sample. The sample was CD4+ or CD8+ T cells sorted from blood, taken in a trial of the OX40 agonist ivuxolimab. These receptors were obtained from an adult with an advanced solid tumor such as melanoma, head and neck, liver or kidney cancer.

The CDR3 region is CASSAVGYGYTF. CDR3 in DNA: TGTGCCAGTAGTGCAGTGGGCTATGGCTACACCTTC. This chain connects TRBV19 to TRBJ1-2; D gene uncertain. This CDR3 region has 12 residues. V was cut by 5 bases and J by 4 bases, with 8 bases left in between. Looked up from germline, CDR1 is LNHDA and CDR2 is SQIVND (reference sequence). Variable domain in full (rest from reference TRBV19 and TRBJ1-2): DGGITQSPKYLFRKEGQNVTLSCEQNLNHDAMYWYRQDPGQGLRLIYYSQIVNDFQKGDIAEGYSVSREKKESFPLTVTSAQKNPTAFYLCASSAVGYGYTFGSGTRLTVV.

This chain links TRBV11-3 with TRBJ2-1; a possible D gene is TRBD1 (5 bases). The CDR3 loop spans 14 amino acids. The ends were cut back, 1 base at V and 4 bases at J, with 8 bases in the middle. Germline loops: CDR1 SGHNT, CDR2 YENEEA. CDR3 protein: CASSLGTTYNEQFF. Here the CDR3 DNA reads TGTGCCAGCAGCTTAGGGACAACTTACAATGAGCAGTTCTTC.

The chain carries TRBV11-3 and TRBJ2-7, with no clear D. The germline V and J ends were trimmed by 5 bases and 3 bases, with 8 bases remaining between them. The CDR3 is made up of 12 amino acids. Germline assignment: CDR1 SGHNT and CDR2 YENEEA. CDR3 bases: TGTGCCAGCAGCCCCCTCATCTACGAGCAGTACTTC. Encoded protein: CASSPLIYEQYF.

A single count supports this clone. V usage is TRBV5-1 and J usage is TRBJ1-2, with D perhaps TRBD1 (6 bases). The CDR3 contains 15 residues. CDR1 and CDR2 (germline): SGHRS, YFSETQ. With 9 bases removed from V and 3 bases from J, the gap between germline ends came to 21 bases. The CDR3 DNA follows: TGCGCCACCCCAGGGAGGGGGAGGTTCCACTATGGCTACACCTTC. It is translated as CATPGRGRFHYGYTF.

The chain uses TRBV29-1 and TRBJ1-4; D is unclear. The V and J ends lost 4 bases and 6 bases respectively, with 9 bases between them. Germline assignment: CDR1 SQVTM and CDR2 ANQGSEA. This CDR3 is built from 12 residues. Here the CDR3 DNA reads TGCAGCGTTGGAGGGCGATATGAAAAACTGTTTTTT. Its protein is CSVGGRYEKLFF. Full variable domain (outside the CDR3, taken from reference TRBV29-1 and TRBJ1-4): SAVISQKPSRDICQRGTSLTIQCQVDSQVTMMFWYRQQPGQSLTLIATANQGSEATYESGFVIDKFPISRPNLTFSTLTVSNMSPEDSSIYLCSVGGRYEKLFFGSGTQLSVL.

The J gene is TRBJ2-1, the V gene TRBV7-9; maybe TRBD2 (6 bases). This CDR3 has 14 residues. Trimming took 9 bases from V and 4 from J, leaving 16 bases between them. Germline V gene sequence: CDR1 SEHNR, CDR2 FQNEAQ (reference sequence). CDR3 nucleotides: TGTGCCAGTCGGGGTAGCGGCGTTTACAATGAGCAGTTCTTC. Translating it yields CASRGSGVYNEQFF.

The chain carries TRBV30 and TRBJ2-1; possible D gene TRBD1, 5 bases. Germline values: CDR1 GTSNPN, CDR2 SVGIG (reference sequence). The ends were cut back, 0 bases at V and 9 bases at J, with 12 bases in the middle. The CDR3 sequence is 13 residues long. CDR3 nucleotides: TGTGCCTGGAGTGTACTGCCAGGGCGTGAGCAGTTCTTC. It codes for CAWSVLPGREQFF. The variable domain in full, with the rest retrieved from reference TRBV30 and TRBJ2-1, is SQTIHQWPATLVQPVGSPLSLECTVEGTSNPNLYWYRQAAGRGLQLLFYSVGIGQISSEVPQNLSASRPQDRQFILSSKKLLLSDSGFYLCAWSVLPGREQFFGPGTRLTVL.

The gene calls are TRBV28 and TRBJ1-6; D ambiguous. Germline CDR1 is MDHEN and CDR2 is SYDVKM. V lost 6 bases, J lost 8 bases, and 11 bases lay in between. The CDR3 has 13 residues. The CDR3 nucleotides read TGTGCCAGCAGGAGGGAACCGGATTCACCCCTCCACTTT. The encoded protein is CASRREPDSPLHF. Full variable domain (remainder filled in from reference TRBV28 and TRBJ1-6): DVKVTQSSRYLVKRTGEKVFLECVQDMDHENMFWYRQDPGLGLRLIYFSYDVKMKEKGDIPEGYSVSREKKERFSLILESASTNQTSMYLCASRREPDSPLHFGNGTRLTVT.

The chain carries TRBV9 and TRBJ2-2; D gene uncertain. This CDR3 region has 15 residues. The germline V gene has CDR1 SGDLS and CDR2 YYNGEE. V was shortened by 0 bases and J by 1 base, with 7 bases between the two germline ends. The DNA of the CDR3 is TGTGCCAGCAGCGTAGGAACAGTGAACACCGGGGAGCTGTTTTTT. Protein product: CASSVGTVNTGELFF.

V is TRBV5-1 and J is TRBJ1-6; no firm D call. Germline V gene sequence: CDR1 SGHRS, CDR2 YFSETQ. V lost 0 bases and J lost 7, with 14 bases in between. The CDR3 loop spans 16 amino acids. CDR3 residues: CASSLGDLGVNSPLHF. DNA for the CDR3: TGCGCCAGCAGCTTGGGAGACCTCGGGGTGAATTCACCCCTCCACTTT.

This rearrangement joins TRBV18 to TRBJ1-1; weak D call: TRBD1 (6 bases). V was pared by 3 bases and J by 7 bases, with 18 bases between. The CDR3 consists of 15 residues. Germline lookup yields CDR1 KGHSH and CDR2 LQKENI. CDR3 residues: CASSPRRGPGGEAFF. The CDR3 DNA reads as TGTGCCAGCTCACCCCGCAGGGGCCCGGGGGGTGAAGCTTTCTTT. Based on the CDR3 plus reference TRBV18 and TRBJ1-1, the full variable domain is NAGVMQNPRHLVRRRGQEARLRCSPMKGHSHVYWYRQLPEEGLKFMVYLQKENIIDESGMPKERFSAEFPKEGPSILRIQQVVRGDSAAYFCASSPRRGPGGEAFFGQGTRLTVV.

The gene calls are TRBV28 and TRBJ2-1, with 7 nucleotides matching TRBD2. Germline loops: CDR1 MDHEN, CDR2 SYDVKM. CDR3 length: 12 residues. V trimming: 4 bases; J trimming: 14 bases; junction bases outside the gene matches: 8. This chain's CDR3 is CASSSARGVEFF. In nucleotides, the CDR3 is TGTGCCAGCAGTTCCGCCCGGGGGGTCGAGTTCTTC. The full variable domain, rest sourced from reference TRBV28 and TRBJ2-1, is DVKVTQSSRYLVKRTGEKVFLECVQDMDHENMFWYRQDPGLGLRLIYFSYDVKMKEKGDIPEGYSVSREKKERFSLILESASTNQTSMYLCASSSARGVEFFGPGTRLTVL.

The chain uses TRBV18 and TRBJ1-1; D is unresolved. The CDR3 runs to 12 residues. Germline loops: CDR1 KGHSH, CDR2 LQKENI. Trimming cost V 2 bases and J 11 bases, with 12 bases left between them. CDR3 residues: CASSPVKGMAFF. For the CDR3, the DNA is TGTGCCAGCTCACCAGTGAAGGGAATGGCTTTCTTT.

The chain recombines TRBV19 with TRBJ2-3; 7 nucleotides align to TRBD2. Germline CDR1 and CDR2: LNHDA and SQIVND (reference sequence). V lost 3 bases to trimming and J lost 5 bases; unmatched junction nucleotides: 11. This CDR3 has 16 amino acids. The CDR3 reads CASSMMRAGDGDTQYF. In DNA form, the CDR3 reads TGTGCCAGTAGTATGATGAGGGCGGGAGACGGAGATACGCAGTATTTT.

The V gene is TRBV6-5, the J gene TRBJ2-1; D not certain. Germline V lookup: CDR1 MNHEY, CDR2 SVGAGI. The CDR3 runs 15 residues. V lost 4 bases and J 0 bases, leaving 10 bases between the germline ends. The CDR3 sequence is CASSSDRSSYNEQFF. The CDR3 coding sequence is TGTGCCAGCAGTTCGGACCGGAGCTCCTACAATGAGCAGTTCTTC.

The chain joins TRBV11-2 to TRBJ2-3, with TRBD2 matching over 7 bases. J lost 1 base, V lost 2 bases, and 6 bases had no gene match. Germline CDR1 is SGHAT and CDR2 is FQNNGV. The CDR3 totals 16 residues. The CDR3 DNA reads as TGTGCCAGCAGCTTATCGGGGGGATCGGGCACAGATACGCAGTATTTT. It yields the protein CASSLSGGSGTDTQYF.

V is TRBV27 and J is TRBJ1-6, with D possibly TRBD1 on 5 matching bases. Between the trimmed V and J ends, which lost 8 bases and 6 bases, there was a span of 14 bases. There are 14 residues in the CDR3. Germline V lookup: CDR1 MNHEY, CDR2 SMNVEV (reference sequence). The CDR3 nucleotides read TGTGCCAGCGGGAGGGGCAGATTTAATTCACCCCTCCACTTT. It encodes CASGRGRFNSPLHF.

The chain couples TRBV19 to TRBJ1-2; D possibly corresponds to TRBD1 (5 bases). V was cut by 2 bases and J by 6 bases, with 16 bases left in between. Germline-derived CDR1 and CDR2 are LNHDA and SQIVND (reference sequence). CDR3 length equals 15 residues. Here the CDR3 DNA reads TGTGCCAGTAGTATACCCGGTAGGACATCAAATGGCTACACCTTC. Translating it yields CASSIPGRTSNGYTF.

The gene calls are TRBV7-2 and TRBJ2-7; TRBD2 matches at 9 bases. The germline V gene has CDR1 SGHTA and CDR2 FQGNSA. Trimming took 5 bases from V and 4 from J; bases not matched to a gene: 6. The length of the CDR3 is 14 residues. The CDR3 sequence: CASSPGLAAYEQYF. CDR3 sequence (DNA): TGTGCCAGCAGCCCGGGACTAGCAGCTTACGAGCAGTACTTC.

This clone was detected only once. The rearrangement uses TRBV11-2 and TRBJ1-2; TRBD1 might be the D (6 bases). Germline V gene sequence: CDR1 SGHAT, CDR2 FQNNGV. This CDR3 is built from 14 residues. Trimming took 8 bases from V and 8 from J, leaving 21 bases between them. CDR3 loop: CASGDIAGRVGYTF. The CDR3, as DNA: TGTGCCAGCGGGGACATCGCCGGGCGCGTAGGCTACACCTTC.